This record concerns one T cell receptor beta chain sequence. This record comes from a study of CD8+CD57+ T cells in acquired aplastic anemia. Study-level information: Sorted cells (CD4+ and CD8+) yielded DNA amounts that averaged around 3.1 ug.

In patients chosen for sequencing, flow cytometry had shown CD8+CD57+ cell expansion. Per germline, CDR1 SNHLY and CDR2 FYNNEI. The V end was cut by 6 bases, the J end by 3 bases, with 9 bases between. The CDR3 contains 12 residues. TCR beta VDJ and CDR3 profiles were obtained from a genomic DNA template. TCRdb re-called the reads with MiXCR, one entry per CDR3 protein. Of roughly 170,000 distinct CDR3 sequences listed, about 50% are singletons. The TCR originated in a human donor with aplastic anemia. The rearrangement joins TRBV2 to TRBJ2-7; D is uncertain. Material for sequencing was sorted CD4+, CD8+, or CD8+CD57+ T cells (not recorded which) from PBMCs. The CDR3 sequence is CASRASRYEQYF. The CDR3 nucleotides read TGTGCCAGCAGAGCTAGTCGCTACGAGCAGTACTTC.